Each of the 27 T cell receptor beta chains below was sequenced from the same sample in a study of blood T cell repertoires in COVID-19. Using immunoSEQ multiplex PCR, the repertoire was profiled, and TCRdb retains in-frame clones only, with some absent. This table has about 270,000 clones, 85% to 90% appearing once. The sample comprised PBMCs or T cells enriched from blood (not recorded which). The receptors were gathered from a woman aged 25 to 45 with acute COVID-19.

V gene TRBV6-2 or TRBV6-3 combines with J gene TRBJ1-5; 9 bases fit TRBD1. Germline CDR1 is MNHEY and CDR2 is SVGEGT. V dropped 5 bases and J dropped 6; count of bases not matched to a gene: 8. The CDR3 extends over 15 amino acids. For the CDR3, the DNA is TGTGCCAGCAGTCAGGGACAGGGAGGCGGTCAGCCCCAGCATTTT. Its translation is CASSQGQGGGQPQHF.

The V gene is TRBV29-1, the J gene TRBJ2-2, with D maybe TRBD1 (6 bases). Germline CDR1 and CDR2: SQVTM and ANQGSEA. The CDR3 sequence is 12 residues long. V was shortened by 7 bases and J by 6 bases, with 12 bases between the two germline ends. The DNA for the CDR3 is TGCAGCGCCGAACAGGGAGCCGGGGAGCTGTTTTTT. This translates into CSAEQGAGELFF.

The J gene is TRBJ1-6, the V gene TRBV28, with D tentatively TRBD1 (5 bases). Germline CDR1 is MDHEN and CDR2 is SYDVKM. V lost 6 bases to trimming and J lost 5 bases, with 14 bases between them. CDR3 length: 15 amino acids. For the CDR3, the DNA is TGTGCCAGCAGCAACCTGGGGGGAAATAATTCACCCCTCCACTTT. This translates into CASSNLGGNNSPLHF. Using reference TRBV28 and TRBJ1-6 for the parts outside the CDR3, the full variable domain is DVKVTQSSRYLVKRTGEKVFLECVQDMDHENMFWYRQDPGLGLRLIYFSYDVKMKEKGDIPEGYSVSREKKERFSLILESASTNQTSMYLCASSNLGGNNSPLHFGNGTRLTVT.

The chain joins TRBV6-8 to TRBJ2-7, with 10 bases matching TRBD2. The junction had 5 bases not matched to a gene; V was cut back by 5 bases and J by 4 bases. Germline loops: CDR1 MNHGY, CDR2 SAAAGT. This CDR3 is built from 14 residues. The CDR3 DNA is TGTGCCAGCAGTCCCACTAGCGGGAAATACGAGCAGTACTTC. Translated, it gives CASSPTSGKYEQYF.

The chain uses TRBV9 and TRBJ2-5; TRBD1 aligns across 8 bases. The CDR3 sequence is 14 residues long. Germline V gives CDR1 SGDLS, CDR2 YYNGEE. The ends lost 0 bases at V and 2 bases at J; junction bases unmatched: 0. DNA of the CDR3: TGTGCCAGCAGCGTAGGACAGGGGCAAGAGACCCAGTACTTC. Translating it yields CASSVGQGQETQYF.

V usage is TRBV19 and J usage is TRBJ1-5; 7 bases are a match to TRBD1. This CDR3 is built from 17 residues. The V segment lost 1 base and the J segment 5 bases; nucleotides outside the gene matches: 11. Germline V gives CDR1 LNHDA, CDR2 SQIVND (reference sequence). The chain's CDR3 is CASSIVWDSYLDQPQHF. Here the CDR3 DNA reads TGTGCCAGTAGTATAGTATGGGACAGTTATCTCGATCAGCCCCAGCATTTT. Full variable domain (missing parts from reference TRBV19 and TRBJ1-5): DGGITQSPKYLFRKEGQNVTLSCEQNLNHDAMYWYRQDPGQGLRLIYYSQIVNDFQKGDIAEGYSVSREKKESFPLTVTSAQKNPTAFYLCASSIVWDSYLDQPQHFGDGTRLSIL.

The table lists this clone with a count of one. The J gene is TRBJ1-2, the V gene TRBV19; 7 nucleotides match TRBD1. The CDR3 sequence is 12 residues long. V was clipped by 7 bases and J by 6 bases; unmatched bases: 5. CDR1 and CDR2 (germline): LNHDA, SQIVND (reference sequence). The CDR3 DNA is TGTGCCAGTATTACGGGACAGCATGGCTACACCTTC. Amino acid sequence: CASITGQHGYTF.

The chain uses TRBV6-5 and TRBJ1-5; maybe TRBD1 (5 bases). V lost 6 bases to trimming and J lost 7 bases, with 16 bases between them. CDR3 length: 14 residues. In germline, CDR1 is MNHEY, CDR2 SVGAGI. CDR3 sequence reads: CASRGGTQRQPQHF. CDR3 in DNA: TGTGCCAGCAGGGGAGGGACCCAAAGACAGCCCCAGCATTTT.

The chain uses TRBV5-1 and TRBJ2-7, with D possibly being TRBD1 (6 bases). Germline values: CDR1 SGHRS, CDR2 YFSETQ. Trimming pared 3 bases from V and 0 bases from J, leaving 13 bases between. The CDR3 sequence is 15 residues long. The CDR3 sequence is CASSYTGSPSYEQYF. The CDR3 nucleotides read TGCGCCAGCAGCTATACAGGGTCCCCCTCCTACGAGCAGTACTTC.

The V and J genes are TRBV30 and TRBJ1-2; TRBD1 matches 7 bases. The CDR3 is 14 residues long. The junction had 9 bases not matched to a gene; V was cut back by 2 bases and J by 6 bases. CDR1 is GTSNPN, CDR2 SVGIG, per germline (reference sequence). The CDR3 nucleotides are TGTGCCTGGAGTTACAGCAGGCAGGGGGATGGCTACACCTTC. It is translated as CAWSYSRQGDGYTF.

The gene calls are TRBV19 and TRBJ1-5; possible D gene TRBD1, 5 bases. V was shortened by 3 bases and J by 5 bases, with 14 bases between the two germline ends. The CDR3 contains 15 residues. Germline loops: CDR1 LNHDA, CDR2 SQIVND (reference sequence). In nucleotides, the CDR3 is TGTGCCAGTAGTATTGATAGGGGTCAGGATCAGCCCCAGCATTTT. It yields the protein CASSIDRGQDQPQHF.

The genes are TRBV4-3 and TRBJ2-2; D is undetermined. Germline assignment: CDR1 LGHNA and CDR2 YSLEER. Trimming pared 0 bases from V and 6 bases from J, leaving 5 bases between. The CDR3 has 13 residues. The CDR3 DNA sequence: TGCGCCAGCAGCCAAGAATACTCCGGGGAGCTGTTTTTT. This codes for CASSQEYSGELFF.

This chain uses TRBV27 with TRBJ1-1, with TRBD1 matching 11 bases. Germline-derived CDR1 and CDR2 are MNHEY and SMNVEV (reference sequence). The trim removed 5 bases at V and 5 bases at J, leaving 10 bases unmatched. This CDR3 has 16 residues. For the CDR3, the DNA is TGTGCCAGCAGTCGTCCCGGGACAGGGGGAGGAACTGAAGCTTTCTTT. Translating it yields CASSRPGTGGGTEAFF.

The chain couples TRBV27 to TRBJ1-1, with D possibly being TRBD1 (5 bases). The CDR3 loop spans 14 amino acids. Between the trimmed V and J ends, which lost 3 bases and 3 bases, there was a span of 11 bases. The germline CDR1 and CDR2 sequences are MNHEY and SMNVEV (reference sequence). The CDR3 DNA follows: TGTGCCAGCAGTTTTACCACAGGTTACACTGAAGCTTTCTTT. The encoded protein is CASSFTTGYTEAFF.

The rearrangement uses TRBV9 and TRBJ1-6; 9 nucleotides match TRBD1. The CDR3 totals 17 residues. Germline CDR1 SGDLS, CDR2 YYNGEE. V gave up 3 bases and J gave up 7 bases; unmatched junction bases: 11. DNA of the CDR3: TGTGCCAGCAGCGCCCCGAGGGGGGGGACAGGGAATTCACCCCTCCACTTT. This sequence encodes CASSAPRGGTGNSPLHF.

The chain is built from TRBV7-2 and TRBJ2-3; D is undetermined. The V and J ends lost 1 base and 5 bases respectively, with 7 bases between them. The CDR3 consists of 13 residues. The germline V gene has CDR1 SGHTA and CDR2 FQGNSA. CDR3 sequence reads: CASSLGLRDTQYF. CDR3 DNA sequence: TGTGCCAGCAGCTTAGGCCTAAGAGATACGCAGTATTTT.

The chain is built from TRBV11-1 and TRBJ1-1, with a weak D call TRBD1 (5 bases). The germline V and J ends were trimmed by 4 bases and 4 bases, with 13 bases remaining between them. The CDR3 loop spans 14 amino acids. CDR1 and CDR2 from the germline V gene are SGHAT and FQDESV (reference sequence). CDR3 amino acids: CASSSQGVGTEAFF. CDR3 nucleotide sequence: TGTGCCAGCAGCTCGCAAGGGGTTGGCACTGAAGCTTTCTTT.

Concerning this clone: Other DNA sequences in the same sample also yield this CDR3. This chain uses TRBV2 with TRBJ1-1; D remains unclear. Trimming took off 2 bases at V and 2 bases at J, with 6 bases between the two ends. This CDR3 contains 13 residues. Germline V gene data show CDR1 as SNHLY and CDR2 as FYNNEI. The CDR3 spells CASSEQANTEAFF. The CDR3 DNA is TGTGCCAGCAGTGAACAGGCTAACACTGAAGCTTTCTTT.

The rearrangement uses TRBV28 and TRBJ2-7, with D possibly TRBD1 on 6 matching bases. Looked up from germline, CDR1 is MDHEN and CDR2 is SYDVKM. The CDR3 spans 16 residues. Trimming left V 3 bases short and J 1 base short, with 16 bases between. The CDR3 is CASSFYTGLKSYEQYF. The DNA of the CDR3 is TGTGCCAGCAGTTTCTACACAGGGTTGAAGTCCTACGAGCAGTACTTC.

The chain combines TRBV11-2 with TRBJ1-1; TRBD1 aligns across 10 bases. Germline trimming cut 4 bases from V and 4 bases from J; bases unmatched to any gene: 6. The CDR3 runs to 15 residues. Germline V CDR1 and CDR2: SGHAT, FQNNGV. The CDR3 DNA sequence: TGTGCCAGCAGCTCCTTCGGGACAGGGGTCACTGAAGCTTTCTTT. Protein sequence: CASSSFGTGVTEAFF.

V is TRBV20-1 and J is TRBJ2-5; D is unclear. V was cut by 3 bases and J by 4 bases, with 18 bases left in between. The CDR3 contains 15 residues. The germline V gene has CDR1 DFQATT and CDR2 SNEGSKA (reference sequence). CDR3 sequence (DNA): TGCAGTGCTAGTTGGTATAGTCGTGGGCTAGAGACCCAGTACTTC. Its protein product is CSASWYSRGLETQYF.

The CDR3 is CASSLQGLASNEQFF. The CDR3 DNA sequence: TGTGCCAGCAGTTTACAGGGACTAGCGAGCAATGAGCAGTTCTTC. The chain carries TRBV27 and TRBJ2-1, with 10 bases identical to TRBD2. The CDR3 has 15 residues. The V gene's germline CDR1 is MNHEY and CDR2 SMNVEV (reference sequence). V shed 2 bases, J shed 6 bases, and the junction held 4 bases outside the gene matches.

CDR3 nucleotides: TGTGCCAGCAGCCCAGGGACTGATCCTACCTCCGAGCAGTACTTC. As protein: CASSPGTDPTSEQYF. The rearrangement links TRBV3-1 (or the pseudogene TRBV3-2) to TRBJ2-7, with D perhaps matching TRBD2 (6 bases). Germline V gives CDR1 LGHDT, CDR2 YNNKEL (reference sequence). V was shortened by 4 bases and J by 6 bases, with 19 bases between the two germline ends. This CDR3 comprises 15 residues.

This clone was observed once. The chain joins TRBV18 to TRBJ2-7; 7 nucleotides agree with TRBD1. Germline V gene sequence: CDR1 KGHSH, CDR2 LQKENI. The CDR3 spans 17 residues. After removal of 3 bases from V and 4 bases from J, the junction contained 15 bases not matched to a gene. The CDR3 protein is CASSPGQEGALLYEQYF. The CDR3 nucleotides are TGTGCCAGCTCACCGGGTCAAGAGGGGGCCCTCCTTTACGAGCAGTACTTC.

The rearrangement links TRBV24-1 to TRBJ2-3; D is perhaps TRBD1 (6 bases). Germline V gives CDR1 KGHDR, CDR2 SFDVKD. This CDR3 contains 16 residues. V was shortened by 10 bases and J by 0 bases, with 19 bases between the two germline ends. The CDR3 DNA reads TGTGCCACGAGCGAGGTGATGGGGGCTAGCACAGATACGCAGTATTTT. Amino acid sequence: CATSEVMGASTDTQYF.

This clone has just one count. V gene TRBV6-5 combines with J gene TRBJ1-5; TRBD1 matches at 8 bases. The CDR3 contains 13 residues. After removal of 7 bases from V and 5 bases from J, the junction contained 4 bases not matched to a gene. Germline V CDR1 and CDR2: MNHEY, SVGAGI. DNA of the CDR3: TGTGCCAGCACAGGGGGCTTGTATCAGCCCCAGCATTTT. Amino acid sequence: CASTGGLYQPQHF.

The chain uses TRBV12-3 or TRBV12-4 and TRBJ2-3; 7 bases map to TRBD1. The J segment lost 5 bases and the V segment lost 7 bases, leaving 6 bases of the junction unmatched. CDR3 size: 13 residues. In DNA, the CDR3 is TGTGCCAGCAACCTAAACAGGGGAGATACGCAGTATTTT. It is translated as CASNLNRGDTQYF.